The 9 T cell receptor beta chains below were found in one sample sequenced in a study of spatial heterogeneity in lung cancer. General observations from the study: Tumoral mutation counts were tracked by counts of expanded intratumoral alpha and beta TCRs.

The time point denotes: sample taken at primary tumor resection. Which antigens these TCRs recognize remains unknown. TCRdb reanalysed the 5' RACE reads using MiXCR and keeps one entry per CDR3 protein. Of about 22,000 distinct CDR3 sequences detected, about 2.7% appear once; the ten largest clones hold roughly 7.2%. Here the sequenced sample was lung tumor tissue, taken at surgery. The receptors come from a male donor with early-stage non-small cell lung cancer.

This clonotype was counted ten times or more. CDR3 region: CASKAGEQPQHF. CDR3 nucleotide sequence: TGTGCCAGCAAGGCAGGAGAACAGCCCCAGCATTTT. The gene calls are TRBV2 and TRBJ1-5; D is undetermined. The CDR3 totals 12 residues. Germline values: CDR1 SNHLY, CDR2 FYNNEI. The V and J ends lost 7 bases and 7 bases respectively, with 11 bases between them.

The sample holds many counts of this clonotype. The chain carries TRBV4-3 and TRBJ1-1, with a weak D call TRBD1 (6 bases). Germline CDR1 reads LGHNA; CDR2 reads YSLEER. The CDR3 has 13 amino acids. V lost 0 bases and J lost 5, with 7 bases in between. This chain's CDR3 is CASSQDRGTEAFF. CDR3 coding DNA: TGCGCCAGCAGCCAAGACAGGGGTACTGAAGCTTTCTTT.

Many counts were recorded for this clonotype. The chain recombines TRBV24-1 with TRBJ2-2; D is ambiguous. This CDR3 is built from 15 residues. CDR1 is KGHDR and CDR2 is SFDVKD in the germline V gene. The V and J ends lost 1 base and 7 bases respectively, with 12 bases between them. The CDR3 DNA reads TGTGCCACCAGTGATTTCACGGCCAAGGGCGGGGAGCTGTTTTTT. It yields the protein CATSDFTAKGGELFF.

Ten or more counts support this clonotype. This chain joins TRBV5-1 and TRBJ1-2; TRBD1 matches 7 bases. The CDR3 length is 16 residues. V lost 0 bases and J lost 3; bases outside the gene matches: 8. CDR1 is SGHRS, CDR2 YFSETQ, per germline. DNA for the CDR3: TGCGCCAGCAGCTTGGACGAGGACAGGTCTTACTATGGCTACACCTTC. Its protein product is CASSLDEDRSYYGYTF.

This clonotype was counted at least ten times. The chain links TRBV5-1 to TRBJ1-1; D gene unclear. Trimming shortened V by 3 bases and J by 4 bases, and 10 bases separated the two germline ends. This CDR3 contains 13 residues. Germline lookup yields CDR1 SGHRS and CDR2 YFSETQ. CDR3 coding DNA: TGCGCCAGCAGCTCGTACGCCTCCACTGAAGCTTTCTTT. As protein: CASSSYASTEAFF.

This chain's CDR3 is CAIRVPGVLDTQYF. The CDR3 DNA reads TGTGCCATCAGGGTCCCAGGGGTGTTGGATACGCAGTATTTT. V and J are TRBV10-3 and TRBJ2-3; tentative D call: TRBD1 (6 bases). Trimming cost V 6 bases and J 6 bases, with 16 bases left between them. Germline assignment: CDR1 ENHRY and CDR2 SYGVKD. The CDR3 totals 14 residues.

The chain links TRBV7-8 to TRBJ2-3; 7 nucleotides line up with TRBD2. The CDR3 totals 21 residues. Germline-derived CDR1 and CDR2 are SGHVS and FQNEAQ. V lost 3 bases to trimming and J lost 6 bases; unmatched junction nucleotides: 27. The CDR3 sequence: CASSFPTSDMWGEGLSDTQYF. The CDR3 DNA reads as TGTGCCAGCAGCTTTCCTACGAGCGATATGTGGGGGGAGGGCCTTTCTGATACGCAGTATTTT. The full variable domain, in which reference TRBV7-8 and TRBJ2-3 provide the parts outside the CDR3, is GAGVSQSPRYKVAKRGQDVALRCDPISGHVSLFWYQQALGQGPEFLTYFQNEAQLDKSGLPSDRFFAERPEGSVSTLKIQRTQQEDSAVYLCASSFPTSDMWGEGLSDTQYFGPGTRLTVL.

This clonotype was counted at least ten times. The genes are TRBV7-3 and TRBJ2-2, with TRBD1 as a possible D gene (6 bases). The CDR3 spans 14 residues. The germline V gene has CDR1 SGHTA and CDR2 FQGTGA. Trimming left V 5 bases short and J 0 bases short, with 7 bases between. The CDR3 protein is CASSQGPNTGELFF. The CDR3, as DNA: TGTGCCAGCAGCCAGGGGCCGAACACCGGGGAGCTGTTTTTT. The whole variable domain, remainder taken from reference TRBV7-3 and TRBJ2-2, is GAGVSQTPSNKVTEKGKYVELRCDPISGHTALYWYRQSLGQGPEFLIYFQGTGAADDSGLPNDRFFAVRPEGSVSTLKIQRTERGDSAVYLCASSQGPNTGELFFGEGSRLTVL.

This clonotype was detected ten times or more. Written as DNA, the CDR3 is TGTGCCAGCAGCCCCAGCGGGTCCTACAATGAGCAGTTCTTC. Translating it yields CASSPSGSYNEQFF. The chain has TRBV9 and TRBJ2-1, with D perhaps TRBD2 (6 bases). This CDR3 region has 14 residues. Trimming pared 4 bases from V and 1 base from J, leaving 9 bases between. Germline loops: CDR1 SGDLS, CDR2 YYNGEE.